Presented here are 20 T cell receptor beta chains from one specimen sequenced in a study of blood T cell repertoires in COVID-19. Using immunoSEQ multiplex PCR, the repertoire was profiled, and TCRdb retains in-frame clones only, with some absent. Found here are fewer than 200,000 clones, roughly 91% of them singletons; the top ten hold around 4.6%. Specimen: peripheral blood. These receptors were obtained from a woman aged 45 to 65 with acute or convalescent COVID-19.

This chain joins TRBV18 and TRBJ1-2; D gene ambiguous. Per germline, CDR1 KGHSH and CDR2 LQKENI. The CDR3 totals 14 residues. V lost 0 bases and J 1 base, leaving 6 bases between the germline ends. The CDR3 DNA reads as TGTGCCAGCTCACCACCGGCGGATAACTATGGCTACACCTTC. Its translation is CASSPPADNYGYTF.

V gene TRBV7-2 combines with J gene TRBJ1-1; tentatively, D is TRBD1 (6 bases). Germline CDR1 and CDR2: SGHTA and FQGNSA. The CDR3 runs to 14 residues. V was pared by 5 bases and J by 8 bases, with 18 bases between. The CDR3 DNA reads TGTGCCAGCAGCACCCGTCTTCTTCAGGGGGAAGCTTTCTTT. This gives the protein CASSTRLLQGEAFF.

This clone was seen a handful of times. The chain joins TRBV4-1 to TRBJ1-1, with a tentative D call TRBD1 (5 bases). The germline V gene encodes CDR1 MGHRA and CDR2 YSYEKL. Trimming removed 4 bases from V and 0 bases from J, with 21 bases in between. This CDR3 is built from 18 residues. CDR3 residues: CASSPLGGGSPMNTEAFF. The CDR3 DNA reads TGCGCCAGCAGCCCCCTGGGGGGGGGATCGCCCATGAACACTGAAGCTTTCTTT.

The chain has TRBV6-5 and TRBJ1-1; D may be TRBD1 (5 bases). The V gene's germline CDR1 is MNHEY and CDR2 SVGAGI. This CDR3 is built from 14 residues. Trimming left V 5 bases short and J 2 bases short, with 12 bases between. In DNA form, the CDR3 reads TGTGCCAGCAGTCGCCAGACAGTAAACACTGAAGCTTTCTTT. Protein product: CASSRQTVNTEAFF.

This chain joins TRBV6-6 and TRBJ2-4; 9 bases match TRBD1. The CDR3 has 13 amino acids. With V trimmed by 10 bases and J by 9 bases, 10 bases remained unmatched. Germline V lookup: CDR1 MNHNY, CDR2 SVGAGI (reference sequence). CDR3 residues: CATTRDRVGIQYF. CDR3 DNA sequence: TGTGCCACTACCCGGGACAGGGTCGGCATTCAGTACTTC.

The CDR3 loop reads CASSLGRWQGDTEAFF. The DNA for the CDR3 is TGTGCCAGCAGCTTAGGGAGATGGCAGGGGGACACTGAAGCTTTCTTT. The chain combines TRBV7-9 with TRBJ1-1; 7 nucleotides align to TRBD1. The CDR3 has 16 residues. The germline CDR1 and CDR2 sequences are SEHNR and FQNEAQ (reference sequence). The ends lost 1 base at V and 3 bases at J; junction bases unmatched: 8.

CDR3 coding DNA: TGTGCCAGGAGCGAATCCTTAGCGGGCCTGGAGCAGTTCTTC. Protein: CARSESLAGLEQFF. The V and J genes are TRBV2 and TRBJ2-1, with TRBD2 matching over 7 bases. Germline V lookup: CDR1 SNHLY, CDR2 FYNNEI. V lost 9 bases to trimming and J lost 10 bases; unmatched junction nucleotides: 15. CDR3 length: 14 amino acids.

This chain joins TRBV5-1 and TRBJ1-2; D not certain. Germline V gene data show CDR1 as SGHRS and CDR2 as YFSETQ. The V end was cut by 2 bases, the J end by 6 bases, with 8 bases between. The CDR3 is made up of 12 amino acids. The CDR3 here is CASSLDKDGYTF. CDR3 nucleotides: TGCGCCAGCAGCTTAGACAAGGATGGCTACACCTTC.

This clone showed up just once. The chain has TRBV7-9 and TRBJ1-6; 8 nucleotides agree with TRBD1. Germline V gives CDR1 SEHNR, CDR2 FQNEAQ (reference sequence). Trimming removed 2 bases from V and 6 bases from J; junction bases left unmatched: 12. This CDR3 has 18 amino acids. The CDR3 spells CASSLFGPQGAINSPLHF. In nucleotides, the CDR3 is TGTGCCAGCAGCTTATTTGGTCCCCAGGGGGCTATTAATTCACCCCTCCACTTT.

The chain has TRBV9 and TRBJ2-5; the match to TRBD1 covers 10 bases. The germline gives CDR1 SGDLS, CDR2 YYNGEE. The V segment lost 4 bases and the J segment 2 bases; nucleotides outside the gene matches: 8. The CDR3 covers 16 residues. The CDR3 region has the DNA TGTGCCAGCAGCTCAGGGGGGGGACAGGGGCAAGAGACCCAGTACTTC. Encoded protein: CASSSGGGQGQETQYF.

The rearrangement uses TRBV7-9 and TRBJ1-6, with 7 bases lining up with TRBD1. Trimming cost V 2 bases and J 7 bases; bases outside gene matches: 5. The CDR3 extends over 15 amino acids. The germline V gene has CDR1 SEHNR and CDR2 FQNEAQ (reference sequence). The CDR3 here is CASSLSQGLNSPLHF. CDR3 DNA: TGTGCCAGCAGCTTATCACAGGGGCTGAATTCACCCCTCCACTTT.

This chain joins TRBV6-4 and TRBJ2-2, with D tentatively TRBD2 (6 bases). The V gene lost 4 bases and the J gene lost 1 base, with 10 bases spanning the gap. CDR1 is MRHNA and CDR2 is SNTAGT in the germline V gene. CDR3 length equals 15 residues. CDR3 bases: TGTGCCAGCAGTGTACGAGCGGGGAACACCGGGGAGCTGTTTTTT. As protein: CASSVRAGNTGELFF.

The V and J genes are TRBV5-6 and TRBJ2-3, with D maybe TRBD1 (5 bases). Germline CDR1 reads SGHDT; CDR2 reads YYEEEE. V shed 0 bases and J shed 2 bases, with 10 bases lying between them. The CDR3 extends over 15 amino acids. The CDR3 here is CASSLGQPTTDTQYF. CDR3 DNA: TGTGCCAGCAGCTTGGGACAGCCCACCACAGATACGCAGTATTTT.

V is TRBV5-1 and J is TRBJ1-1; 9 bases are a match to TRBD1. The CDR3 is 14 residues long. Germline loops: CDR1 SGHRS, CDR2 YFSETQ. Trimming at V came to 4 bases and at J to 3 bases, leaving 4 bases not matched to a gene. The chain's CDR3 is CASSPGQGYTEAFF. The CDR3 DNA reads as TGCGCCAGCAGCCCGGGACAGGGTTACACTGAAGCTTTCTTT.

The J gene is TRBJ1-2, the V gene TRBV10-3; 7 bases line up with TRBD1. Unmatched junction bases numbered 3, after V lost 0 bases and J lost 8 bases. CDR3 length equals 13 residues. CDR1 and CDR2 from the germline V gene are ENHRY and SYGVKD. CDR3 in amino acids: CAISESEGQGYTF. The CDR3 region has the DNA TGTGCCATCAGTGAGTCCGAGGGACAGGGCTACACCTTC.

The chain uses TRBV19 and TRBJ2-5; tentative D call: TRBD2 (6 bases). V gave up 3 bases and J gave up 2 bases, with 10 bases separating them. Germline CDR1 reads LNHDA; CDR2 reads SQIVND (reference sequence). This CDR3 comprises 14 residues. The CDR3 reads CASSILGGQETQYF. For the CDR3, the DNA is TGTGCCAGTAGTATTTTGGGGGGACAAGAGACCCAGTACTTC.

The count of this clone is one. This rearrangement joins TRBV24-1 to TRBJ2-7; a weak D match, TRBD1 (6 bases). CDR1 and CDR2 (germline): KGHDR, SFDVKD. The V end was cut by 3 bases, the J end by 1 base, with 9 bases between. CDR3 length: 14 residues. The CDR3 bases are TGTGCCACCAGTGATACAGGGTTGTCCTACGAGCAGTACTTC. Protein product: CATSDTGLSYEQYF.

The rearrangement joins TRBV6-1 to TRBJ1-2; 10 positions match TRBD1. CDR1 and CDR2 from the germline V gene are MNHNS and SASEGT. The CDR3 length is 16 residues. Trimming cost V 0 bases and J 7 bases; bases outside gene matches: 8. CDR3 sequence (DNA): TGTGCCAGCAGTGAAGCGCGGGGGACAGGGGACTCTGGCTACACCTTC. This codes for CASSEARGTGDSGYTF.

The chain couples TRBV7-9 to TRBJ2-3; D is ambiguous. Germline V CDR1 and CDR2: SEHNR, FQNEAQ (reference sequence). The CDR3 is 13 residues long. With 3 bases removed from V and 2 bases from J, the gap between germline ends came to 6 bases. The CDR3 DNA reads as TGTGCCAGCAGCTTCATTCCCACAGATACGCAGTATTTT. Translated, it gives CASSFIPTDTQYF.

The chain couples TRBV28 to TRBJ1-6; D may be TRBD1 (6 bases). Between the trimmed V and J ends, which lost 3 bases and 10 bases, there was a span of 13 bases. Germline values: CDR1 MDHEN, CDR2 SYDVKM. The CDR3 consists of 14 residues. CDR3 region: CASSFPDRRSPLHF. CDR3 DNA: TGTGCCAGCAGTTTCCCGGACAGAAGATCACCCCTCCACTTT.